These 10 T cell receptor beta chains originate from one sample sequenced in a study of T-cell reconstitution after alpha-beta-depleted transplantation in children. Unique molecular identifiers tagged the TCRbeta library. One entry per CDR3 protein, called by TCRdb with MiXCR from the PCR reads. The sample has 490,000 or so distinct CDR3 sequences; roughly an eighth are singletons. The sample was PBMCs from the stem cell graft donor, taken from the stem cell graft. These receptors were collected from a human donor who donated a stem cell graft to a child with combined immunodeficiency.

This clonotype was counted between two and nine times. The V gene is TRBV4-2, the J gene TRBJ1-2; TRBD1 matches 8 bases. CDR1 LGHNA and CDR2 YNFKEQ come from the germline V gene. The CDR3 is made up of 19 amino acids. Trimming took 0 bases from V and 1 from J; bases not matched to a gene: 13. The CDR3 sequence: CASSQDWGTGGGLNYGYTF. The CDR3 coding sequence is TGTGCCAGCAGCCAAGATTGGGGAACAGGGGGAGGTCTTAACTATGGCTACACCTTC.

This clonotype was detected only a few times. This chain joins TRBV12-3 or TRBV12-4 and TRBJ2-7; D may be TRBD2 (7 bases). V shed 4 bases and J shed 4 bases, with 17 bases lying between them. The CDR3 totals 15 residues. The CDR3: CASSSPGRGRYEQYF. DNA of the CDR3: TGTGCCAGCAGTTCCCCGGGGAGGGGGAGGTACGAGCAGTACTTC.

In its sample, this clonotype was seen many times. The chain employs TRBV7-9 and TRBJ2-1; weak D call: TRBD2 (6 bases). The V end was cut by 5 bases, the J end by 7 bases, with 12 bases between. This CDR3 spans 13 amino acids. Germline assignment: CDR1 SEHNR and CDR2 FQNEAQ (reference sequence). The CDR3, as DNA: TGTGCCAGCAGCCGACTAGGCTGGAATGAGCAGTTCTTC. This translates into CASSRLGWNEQFF.

This clonotype came up many times. This chain uses TRBV2 with TRBJ2-1; 11 nucleotides agree with TRBD2. The CDR3 runs to 22 residues. Germline V CDR1 and CDR2: SNHLY, FYNNEI. The trim removed 4 bases at V and 7 bases at J, leaving 27 bases unmatched. CDR3 region: CASSVGQGIWALAGVRVNEQFF. The CDR3, as DNA: TGTGCCAGCAGTGTGGGACAGGGAATATGGGCACTAGCGGGAGTTCGGGTGAATGAGCAGTTCTTC.

The J gene is TRBJ1-2, the V gene TRBV12-3 or TRBV12-4; D is unclear. The CDR3 loop spans 14 amino acids. Trimming shortened V by 6 bases and J by 0 bases, and 11 bases separated the two germline ends. The chain's CDR3 is CASRKENPNYGYTF. The CDR3 DNA sequence: TGTGCCAGCAGAAAGGAGAACCCTAACTATGGCTACACCTTC.

V is TRBV4-1 and J is TRBJ2-1, with 11 nucleotides matching TRBD1. This CDR3 has 17 residues. The V and J ends lost 3 bases and 6 bases, in that order; junction bases with no gene match: 10. In germline, CDR1 is MGHRA, CDR2 YSYEKL. DNA for the CDR3: TGCGCCAGCAGCCATAAATTATGGGGACAGGGGGTCAATGAGCAGTTCTTC. Protein sequence: CASSHKLWGQGVNEQFF.

The chain carries TRBV18 and TRBJ2-1, with TRBD2 matching 15 bases. This CDR3 contains 17 residues. CDR1 KGHSH and CDR2 LQKENI come from the germline V gene. Trimming took 3 bases from V and 7 from J; bases not matched to a gene: 7. The CDR3 region has the DNA TGTGCCAGCTCACCCCCGGGACTAGCGGGGGGACTAAATGAGCAGTTCTTC. The encoded protein is CASSPPGLAGGLNEQFF.

This clonotype was observed a few times. J is TRBJ2-1 and V is TRBV12-3 or TRBV12-4; a possible D gene is TRBD2 (5 bases). Trimming removed 6 bases from V and 3 bases from J, with 15 bases in between. The CDR3 consists of 15 residues. The CDR3 nucleotides read TGTGCCAGCAGATCCGGACTGGCGAACTACAATGAGCAGTTCTTC. Protein: CASRSGLANYNEQFF.

This clonotype was observed a few times. This chain connects TRBV7-2 to TRBJ2-6; D may be TRBD2 (5 bases). V was shortened by 5 bases and J by 1 base, with 12 bases between the two germline ends. Germline V CDR1 and CDR2: SGHTA, FQGNSA. The CDR3 totals 16 residues. CDR3 in DNA: TGTGCCAGCAGCCGGCACCTAGCATCTGGGGCCAACGTCCTGACTTTC. This sequence encodes CASSRHLASGANVLTF.

With regard to this clonotype: A much larger clone is a single base away; this may be a read error. CDR3 region: CASRIPGNSGNTLYF. The DNA for the CDR3 is TGTGCCAGCAGGATCCCTGGAAACTCTGGAAACACCCTATATTTT. The rearrangement joins TRBV12-3 or TRBV12-4 to TRBJ1-3; no reliable D call. CDR3 length equals 15 residues.